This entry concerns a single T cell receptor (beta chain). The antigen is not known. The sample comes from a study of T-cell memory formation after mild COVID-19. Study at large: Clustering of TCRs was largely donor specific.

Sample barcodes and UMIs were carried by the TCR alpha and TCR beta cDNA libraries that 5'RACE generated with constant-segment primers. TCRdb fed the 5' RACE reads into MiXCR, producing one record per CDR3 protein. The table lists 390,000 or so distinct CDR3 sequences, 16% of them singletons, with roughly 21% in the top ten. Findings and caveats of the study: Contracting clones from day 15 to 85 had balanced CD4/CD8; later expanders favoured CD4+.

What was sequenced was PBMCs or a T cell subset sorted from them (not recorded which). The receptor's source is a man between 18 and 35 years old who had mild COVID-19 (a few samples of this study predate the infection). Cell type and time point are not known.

The CDR3 protein is CASSEWAGNVDDEQFF. Here the CDR3 DNA reads TGTGCCAGCAGTGAATGGGCAGGGAATGTCGACGATGAGCAGTTCTTC. The rearrangement joins TRBV6-1 to TRBJ2-1, with D perhaps TRBD1 (5 bases). The germline V gene encodes CDR1 MNHNS and CDR2 SASEGT. CDR3 length: 16 amino acids. The V and J ends lost 2 bases and 8 bases respectively, with 19 bases between them.